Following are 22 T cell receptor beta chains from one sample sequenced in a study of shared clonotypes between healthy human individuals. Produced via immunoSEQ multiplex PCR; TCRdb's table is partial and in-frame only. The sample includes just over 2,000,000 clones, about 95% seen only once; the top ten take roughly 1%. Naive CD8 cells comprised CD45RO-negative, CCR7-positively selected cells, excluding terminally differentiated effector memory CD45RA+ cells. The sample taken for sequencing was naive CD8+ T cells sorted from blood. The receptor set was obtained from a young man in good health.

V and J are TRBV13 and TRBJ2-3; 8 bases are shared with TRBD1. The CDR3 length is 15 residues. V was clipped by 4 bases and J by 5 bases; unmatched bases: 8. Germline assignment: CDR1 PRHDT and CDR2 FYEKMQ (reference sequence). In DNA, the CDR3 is TGTGCCAGCAGCTCGGACAGGGTGCCCCGAGATACGCAGTATTTT. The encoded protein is CASSSDRVPRDTQYF.

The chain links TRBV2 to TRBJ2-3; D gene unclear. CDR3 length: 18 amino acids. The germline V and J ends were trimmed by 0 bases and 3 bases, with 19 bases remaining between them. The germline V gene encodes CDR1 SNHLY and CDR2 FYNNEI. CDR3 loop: CASSEALGLGVKTDTQYF. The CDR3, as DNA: TGTGCCAGCAGTGAAGCGCTGGGGTTGGGTGTGAAGACAGATACGCAGTATTTT.

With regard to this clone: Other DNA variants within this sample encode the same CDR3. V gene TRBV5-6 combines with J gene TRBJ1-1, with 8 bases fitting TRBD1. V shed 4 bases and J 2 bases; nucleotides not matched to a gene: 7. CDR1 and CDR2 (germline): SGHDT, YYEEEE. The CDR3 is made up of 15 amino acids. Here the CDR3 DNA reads TGTGCCAGCAGCCCCAGCGGACAGGGCAACACTGAAGCTTTCTTT. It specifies CASSPSGQGNTEAFF.

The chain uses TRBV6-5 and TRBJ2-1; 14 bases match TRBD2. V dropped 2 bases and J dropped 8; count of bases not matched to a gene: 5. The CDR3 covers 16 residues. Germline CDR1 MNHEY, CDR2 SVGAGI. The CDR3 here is CASSYGGLAGGHEQFF. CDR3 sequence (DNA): TGTGCCAGCAGTTACGGCGGACTAGCGGGAGGTCATGAGCAGTTCTTC.

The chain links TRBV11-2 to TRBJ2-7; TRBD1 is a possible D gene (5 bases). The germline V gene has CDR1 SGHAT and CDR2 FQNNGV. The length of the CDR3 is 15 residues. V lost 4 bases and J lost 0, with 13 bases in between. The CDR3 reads CASSWGAASSYEQYF. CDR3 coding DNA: TGTGCCAGCAGCTGGGGCGCCGCGAGCTCCTACGAGCAGTACTTC. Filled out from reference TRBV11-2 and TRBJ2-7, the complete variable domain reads EAGVAQSPRYKIIEKRQSVAFWCNPISGHATLYWYQQILGQGPKLLIQFQNNGVVDDSQLPKDRFSAERLKGVDSTLKIQPAKLEDSAVYLCASSWGAASSYEQYFGPGTRLTVT.

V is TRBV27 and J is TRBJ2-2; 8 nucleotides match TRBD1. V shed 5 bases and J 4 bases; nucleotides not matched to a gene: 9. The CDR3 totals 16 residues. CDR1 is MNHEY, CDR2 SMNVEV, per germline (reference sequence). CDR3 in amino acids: CASSATGVLGTGELFF. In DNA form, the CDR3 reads TGTGCCAGCAGTGCGACAGGGGTCTTGGGCACCGGGGAGCTGTTTTTT.

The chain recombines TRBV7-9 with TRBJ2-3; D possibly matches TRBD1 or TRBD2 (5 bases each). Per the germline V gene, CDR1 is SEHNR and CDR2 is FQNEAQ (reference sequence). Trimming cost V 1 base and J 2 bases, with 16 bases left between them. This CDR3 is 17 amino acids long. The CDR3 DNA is TGTGCCAGCAGCTTAGACATCGAGGGACCGAACACAGATACGCAGTATTTT. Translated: CASSLDIEGPNTDTQYF.

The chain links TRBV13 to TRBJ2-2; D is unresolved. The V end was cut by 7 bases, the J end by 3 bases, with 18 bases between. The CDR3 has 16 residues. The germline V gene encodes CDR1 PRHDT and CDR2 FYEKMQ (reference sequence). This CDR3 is CASNQRVFSYTGELFF. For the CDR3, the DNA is TGTGCCAGCAACCAAAGGGTCTTCTCTTACACCGGGGAGCTGTTTTTT.

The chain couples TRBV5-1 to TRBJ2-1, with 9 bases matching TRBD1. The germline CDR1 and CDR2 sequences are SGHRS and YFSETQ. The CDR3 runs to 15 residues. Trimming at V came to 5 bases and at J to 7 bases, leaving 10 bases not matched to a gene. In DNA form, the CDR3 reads TGCGCCAGCAGTAAAGGGACAGGGAGTCTTAATGAGCAGTTCTTC. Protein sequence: CASSKGTGSLNEQFF.

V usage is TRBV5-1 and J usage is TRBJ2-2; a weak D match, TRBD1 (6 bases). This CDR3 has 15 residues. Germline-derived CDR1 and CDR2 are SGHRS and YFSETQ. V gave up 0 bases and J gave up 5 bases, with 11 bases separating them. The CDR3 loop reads CASSLVPGETGELFF. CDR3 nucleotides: TGCGCCAGCAGCTTGGTTCCAGGGGAGACCGGGGAGCTGTTTTTT. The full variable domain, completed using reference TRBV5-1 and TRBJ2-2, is KAGVTQTPRYLIKTRGQQVTLSCSPISGHRSVSWYQQTPGQGLQFLFEYFSETQRNKGNFPGRFSGRQFSNSRSEMNVSTLELGDSALYLCASSLVPGETGELFFGEGSRLTVL.

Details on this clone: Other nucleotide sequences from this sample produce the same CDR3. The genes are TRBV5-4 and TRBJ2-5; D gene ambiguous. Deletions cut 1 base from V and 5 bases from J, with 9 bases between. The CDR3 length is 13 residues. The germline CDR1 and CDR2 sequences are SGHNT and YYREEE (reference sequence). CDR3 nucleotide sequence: TGTGCCAGCAGCTTGACGGTGGGGGAGACCCAGTACTTC. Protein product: CASSLTVGETQYF.

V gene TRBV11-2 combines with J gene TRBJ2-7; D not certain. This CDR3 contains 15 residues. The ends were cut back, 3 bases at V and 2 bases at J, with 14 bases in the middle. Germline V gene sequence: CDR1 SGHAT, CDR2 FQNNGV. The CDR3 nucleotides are TGTGCCAGCAGCTTCGGGCCTCCCCTGGCCTACGAGCAGTACTTC. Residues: CASSFGPPLAYEQYF.

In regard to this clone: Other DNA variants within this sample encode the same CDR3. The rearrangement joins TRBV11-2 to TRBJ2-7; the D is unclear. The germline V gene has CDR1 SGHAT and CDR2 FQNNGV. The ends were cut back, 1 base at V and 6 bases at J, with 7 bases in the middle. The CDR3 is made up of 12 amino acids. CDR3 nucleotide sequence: TGTGCCAGCAGCTTAGGACTCGGCGAGCAGTACTTC. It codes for CASSLGLGEQYF.

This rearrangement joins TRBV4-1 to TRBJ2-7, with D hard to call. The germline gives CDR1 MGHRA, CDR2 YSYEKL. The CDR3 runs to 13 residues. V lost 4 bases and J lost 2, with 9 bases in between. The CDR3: CASSLTETYEQYF. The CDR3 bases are TGCGCCAGCAGCCTGACGGAGACCTACGAGCAGTACTTC.

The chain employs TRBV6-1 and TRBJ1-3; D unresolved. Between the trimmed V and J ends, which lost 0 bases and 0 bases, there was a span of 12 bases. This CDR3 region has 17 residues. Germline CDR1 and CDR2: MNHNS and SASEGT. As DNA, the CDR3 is TGTGCCAGCAGTGAAGCGGTGTTCCGGGACTCTGGAAACACCATATATTTT. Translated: CASSEAVFRDSGNTIYF.

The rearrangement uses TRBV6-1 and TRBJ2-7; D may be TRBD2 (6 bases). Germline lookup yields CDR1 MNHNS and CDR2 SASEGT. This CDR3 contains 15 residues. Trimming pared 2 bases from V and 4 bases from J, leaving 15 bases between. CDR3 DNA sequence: TGTGCCAGCAGTGAAAGGCGCGGGATTTCGTACGAGCAGTACTTC. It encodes CASSERRGISYEQYF.

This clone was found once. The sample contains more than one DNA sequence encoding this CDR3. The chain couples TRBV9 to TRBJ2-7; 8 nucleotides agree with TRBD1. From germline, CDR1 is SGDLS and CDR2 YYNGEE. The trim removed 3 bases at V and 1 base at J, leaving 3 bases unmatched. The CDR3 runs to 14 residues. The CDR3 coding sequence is TGTGCCAGCAGCGCAGGGGGCAGTTCCTACGAGCAGTACTTC. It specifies CASSAGGSSYEQYF.

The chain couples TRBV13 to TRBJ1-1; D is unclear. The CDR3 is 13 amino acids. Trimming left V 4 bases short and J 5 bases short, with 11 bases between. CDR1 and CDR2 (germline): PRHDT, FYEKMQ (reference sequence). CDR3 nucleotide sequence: TGTGCCAGCAGCTCAGCCCCGGGGACTGAAGCTTTCTTT. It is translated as CASSSAPGTEAFF.

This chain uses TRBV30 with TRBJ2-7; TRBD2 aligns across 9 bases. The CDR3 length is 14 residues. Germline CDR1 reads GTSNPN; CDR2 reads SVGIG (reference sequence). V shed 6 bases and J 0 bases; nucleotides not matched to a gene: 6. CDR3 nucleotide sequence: TGTGCCTGTCTGCTAGCGGGAACCTCCTACGAGCAGTACTTC. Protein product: CACLLAGTSYEQYF. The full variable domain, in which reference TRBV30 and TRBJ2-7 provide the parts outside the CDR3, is SQTIHQWPATLVQPVGSPLSLECTVEGTSNPNLYWYRQAAGRGLQLLFYSVGIGQISSEVPQNLSASRPQDRQFILSSKKLLLSDSGFYLCACLLAGTSYEQYFGPGTRLTVT.

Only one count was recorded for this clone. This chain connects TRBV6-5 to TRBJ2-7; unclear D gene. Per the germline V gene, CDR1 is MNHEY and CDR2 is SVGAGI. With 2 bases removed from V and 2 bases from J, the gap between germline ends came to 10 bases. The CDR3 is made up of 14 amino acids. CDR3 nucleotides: TGTGCCAGCAGTTACCAGTCGGCCCCCTACGAGCAGTACTTC. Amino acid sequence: CASSYQSAPYEQYF.

This CDR3 reads CASSYYSGTYEQYF. The DNA of the CDR3 is TGTGCCAGCAGTTACTATAGCGGGACCTACGAGCAGTACTTC. The genes are TRBV6-5 and TRBJ2-7, with 8 bases identical to TRBD2. Germline CDR1 is MNHEY and CDR2 is SVGAGI. The CDR3 extends over 14 amino acids. Unmatched junction bases numbered 1, after V lost 1 base and J lost 2 bases.

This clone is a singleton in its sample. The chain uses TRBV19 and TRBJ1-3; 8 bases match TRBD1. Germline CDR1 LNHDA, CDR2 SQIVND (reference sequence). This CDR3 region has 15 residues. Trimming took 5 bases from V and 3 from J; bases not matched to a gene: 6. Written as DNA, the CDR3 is TGTGCCAGTAGTTCCCGGACAGGGCATGGAAACACCATATATTTT. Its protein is CASSSRTGHGNTIYF.